Below, 16 T cell receptor beta chains from the same sample are listed, as sequenced in a study of T cell responses to AZD1222 COVID-19 vaccine. The protocol was immunoSEQ multiplex PCR, while the TCRdb copy is restricted to in-frame clones and leaves out a portion. Among some 180,000 clones listed, approximately 92% were seen once. The material sequenced was peripheral blood, taken on day 0 of AZD1222 vaccination. All receptors come from an adult in good health.

This chain connects TRBV3-1 (or the pseudogene TRBV3-2) to TRBJ1-1; D is undetermined. Germline V CDR1 and CDR2: LGHDT, YNNKEL (reference sequence). The CDR3 sequence is 11 residues long. Between the trimmed V and J ends, which lost 5 bases and 4 bases, there was a span of 5 bases. This chain's CDR3 is CASSFGTEAFF. CDR3 sequence (DNA): TGTGCCAGCAGCTTTGGCACTGAAGCTTTCTTT.

This clone was recorded only once. The chain is built from TRBV18 and TRBJ1-1, with D possibly matching TRBD1 (6 bases). The CDR3 has 14 amino acids. V gave up 2 bases and J gave up 2 bases, with 9 bases separating them. Germline lookup yields CDR1 KGHSH and CDR2 LQKENI. The CDR3 DNA is TGTGCCAGCTCACCAGCCAGGGGAAACACTGAAGCTTTCTTT. Its translation: CASSPARGNTEAFF.

This clone is a singleton in its sample. The chain couples TRBV7-3 to TRBJ2-3, with D uncertain. Deletions cut 0 bases from V and 4 bases from J, with 5 bases between. There are 13 residues in the CDR3. Germline V gene sequence: CDR1 SGHTA, CDR2 FQGTGA. The CDR3 bases are TGTGCCAGCAGCTTAACAAAGGCAGATACGCAGTATTTT. The encoded protein is CASSLTKADTQYF.

The chain recombines TRBV7-9 with TRBJ2-5, with D uncertain. Germline CDR1 reads SEHNR; CDR2 reads FQNEAQ (reference sequence). CDR3 length: 15 residues. V lost 3 bases and J 3 bases, leaving 14 bases between the germline ends. The CDR3 nucleotides are TGTGCCAGCAGCTTTTTGAACCCGAACGAAGAGACCCAGTACTTC. Its translation: CASSFLNPNEETQYF. Drawing the rest from reference TRBV7-9 and TRBJ2-5, the complete variable domain is DTGVSQNPRHKITKRGQNVTFRCDPISEHNRLYWYRQTLGQGPEFLTYFQNEAQLEKSRLLSDRFSAERPKGSFSTLEIQRTEQGDSAMYLCASSFLNPNEETQYFGPGTRLLVL.

The gene calls are TRBV6-1 and TRBJ2-3, with D perhaps TRBD1 (6 bases). CDR3 length equals 15 residues. The V gene lost 0 bases and the J gene lost 7 bases, with 14 bases spanning the gap. The germline CDR1 and CDR2 sequences are MNHNS and SASEGT. Here the CDR3 reads CASSEAQRDIYTQYF. The DNA for the CDR3 is TGTGCCAGCAGTGAAGCACAGAGGGACATTTATACGCAGTATTTT.

The V gene is TRBV18, the J gene TRBJ1-3; D is unclear. This CDR3 comprises 17 residues. Deletions cut 3 bases from V and 0 bases from J, with 15 bases between. The germline V gene has CDR1 KGHSH and CDR2 LQKENI. The CDR3 region is CASSPGRTVISGNTIYF. CDR3 sequence (DNA): TGTGCCAGCTCACCGGGTCGGACTGTCATCTCTGGAAACACCATATATTTT.

CDR3 nucleotides: TGTGCCAGCGGTGAGCAGCGTGAAGCTTTCTTT. Protein: CASGEQREAFF. The V and J genes are TRBV7-9 and TRBJ1-1; D is unclear. Germline lookup yields CDR1 SEHNR and CDR2 FQNEAQ (reference sequence). Trimming took off 8 bases at V and 7 bases at J, with 11 bases between the two ends. CDR3 size: 11 residues.

The chain employs TRBV28 and TRBJ2-7; D is perhaps TRBD2 (5 bases). Germline V CDR1 and CDR2: MDHEN, SYDVKM. Trimming removed 5 bases at V and 6 bases at J, with 14 bases between. The CDR3 covers 13 residues. Here the CDR3 DNA reads TGTGCCAGCAGTCCCCAGAGAGGGTCCGAGCAGTACGTC. As protein: CASSPQRGSEQYV.

The chain uses TRBV10-3 and TRBJ1-5; maybe TRBD1 (5 bases). The V end was cut by 4 bases, the J end by 6 bases, with 10 bases between. Germline values: CDR1 ENHRY, CDR2 SYGVKD. This CDR3 has 13 amino acids. CDR3 nucleotides: TGTGCCATCAGTGGGTCGGGGCGTCAGCCCCAGCATTTT. Amino acids: CAISGSGRQPQHF.

V is TRBV6-5 and J is TRBJ1-5; D might be TRBD1 (5 bases). Trimming pared 2 bases from V and 7 bases from J, leaving 18 bases between. CDR3 size: 16 residues. Germline CDR1 MNHEY, CDR2 SVGAGI. CDR3 DNA: TGTGCCAGCAGTTACGGGACCCCCGACGGATGGCAGCCCCAGCATTTT. Its translation is CASSYGTPDGWQPQHF.

The J gene is TRBJ1-5, the V gene TRBV3-1 (or the pseudogene TRBV3-2), with TRBD1 as a possible D gene (5 bases). Trimming stripped 4 bases from V and 9 bases from J, with 10 bases between. Looked up from germline, CDR1 is LGHDT and CDR2 is YNNKEL (reference sequence). This CDR3 spans 12 amino acids. CDR3 loop: CASSLVTGPQHF. CDR3 DNA sequence: TGTGCCAGCAGCCTGGTCACAGGGCCCCAGCATTTT.

The chain recombines TRBV6-5 with TRBJ1-1; perhaps TRBD1 as D (5 bases). The CDR3 extends over 12 amino acids. V was pared by 10 bases and J by 1 base, with 10 bases between. The germline gives CDR1 MNHEY, CDR2 SVGAGI. The CDR3 loop is CAIMRGNTEAFF. CDR3 nucleotides: TGTGCCATTATGAGGGGGAACACTGAAGCTTTCTTT.

The rearrangement links TRBV18 to TRBJ1-4; a possible D gene is TRBD1 (5 bases). Per the germline V gene, CDR1 is KGHSH and CDR2 is LQKENI. The CDR3 contains 13 residues. The V and J ends lost 3 bases and 11 bases respectively, with 13 bases between them. The CDR3 protein is CASSPGVPGKLFF. Here the CDR3 DNA reads TGTGCCAGCTCACCGGGGGTCCCAGGGAAACTGTTTTTT. The full variable domain, completed using reference TRBV18 and TRBJ1-4, is NAGVMQNPRHLVRRRGQEARLRCSPMKGHSHVYWYRQLPEEGLKFMVYLQKENIIDESGMPKERFSAEFPKEGPSILRIQQVVRGDSAAYFCASSPGVPGKLFFGSGTQLSVL.

This rearrangement joins TRBV3-1 (or the pseudogene TRBV3-2) to TRBJ1-2, with TRBD1 matching 9 bases. The CDR3 runs 13 residues. Germline assignment: CDR1 LGHDT and CDR2 YNNKEL (reference sequence). J lost 7 bases, V lost 4 bases, and 4 bases had no gene match. CDR3 nucleotide sequence: TGTGCCAGCAGCCCTGGACAGGGGCTTGGCTACACCTTC. It specifies CASSPGQGLGYTF.

This clone was recorded once. The chain employs TRBV11-2 and TRBJ1-2; 9 nucleotides match TRBD1. Germline V gene lookup returns CDR1 SGHAT and CDR2 FQNNGV. CDR3 size: 19 residues. J was trimmed by 4 bases and V by 3 bases; bases with no gene match: 18. The CDR3 bases are TGTGCCAGCAGCTTCCACTTTCCTTTGGGGACAGGGTTTGGCTATGGCTACACCTTC. It translates to CASSFHFPLGTGFGYGYTF.

The chain carries TRBV6-6 and TRBJ1-2; D not certain. V lost 6 bases and J 0 bases, leaving 14 bases between the germline ends. Germline V gives CDR1 MNHNY, CDR2 SVGAGI (reference sequence). This CDR3 has 15 residues. For the CDR3, the DNA is TGTGCCAGCAGCGGCTTCGAGTACTCTAACTATGGCTACACCTTC. Its translation: CASSGFEYSNYGYTF.